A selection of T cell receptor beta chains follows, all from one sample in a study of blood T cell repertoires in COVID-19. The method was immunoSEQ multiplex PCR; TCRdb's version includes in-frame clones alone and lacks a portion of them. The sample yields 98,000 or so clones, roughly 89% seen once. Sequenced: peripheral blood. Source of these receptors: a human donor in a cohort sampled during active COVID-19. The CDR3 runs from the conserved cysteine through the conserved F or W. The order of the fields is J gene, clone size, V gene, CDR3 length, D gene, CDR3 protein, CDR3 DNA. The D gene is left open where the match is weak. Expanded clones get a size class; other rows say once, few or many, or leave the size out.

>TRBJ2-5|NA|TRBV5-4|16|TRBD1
CASSLADRGRQETQYF
TGTGCCAGCAGCTTAGCGGACAGGGGGCGACAAGAGACCCAGTACTTC
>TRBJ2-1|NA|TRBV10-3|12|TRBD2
CASSWEGNEQFF
TGTGCCAGTAGCTGGGAGGGCAATGAGCAGTTCTTC
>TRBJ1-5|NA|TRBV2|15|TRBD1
CASSRGQYSNQPQHF
TGTGCCAGCAGTCGGGGACAGTATAGCAATCAGCCCCAGCATTTT
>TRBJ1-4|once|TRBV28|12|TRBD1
CASSYRGEKLFF
TGTGCCAGCAGTTACAGGGGTGAAAAACTGTTTTTT
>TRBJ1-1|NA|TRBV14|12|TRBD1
CASRQGVAEAFF
TGTGCCAGCAGACAGGGGGTGGCTGAAGCTTTCTTT
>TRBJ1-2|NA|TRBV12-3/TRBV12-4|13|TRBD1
CASRGQAPYGYTF
TGTGCCAGCAGGGGACAGGCCCCTTATGGCTACACCTTC
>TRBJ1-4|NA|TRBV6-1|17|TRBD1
CASSEEPGGSANEKLFF
TGTGCCAGCAGTGAAGAACCAGGGGGTTCTGCAAATGAAAAACTGTTTTTT
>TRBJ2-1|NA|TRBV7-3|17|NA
CASSFTYGPIPYNEQFF
TGTGCCAGCAGCTTTACGTACGGTCCGATTCCCTACAATGAGCAGTTCTTC
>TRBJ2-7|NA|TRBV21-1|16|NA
CASSKVFSGPSYEQYF
TGTGCCAGCAGCAAAGTTTTCTCTGGCCCTTCCTACGAGCAGTACTTC
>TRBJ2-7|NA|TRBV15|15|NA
CATSREGGNSYEQYF
TGTGCCACCAGCAGGGAAGGCGGGAATAGCTACGAGCAGTACTTC
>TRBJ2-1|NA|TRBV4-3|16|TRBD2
CASSQEYSGGADEQFF
TGCGCCAGCAGCCAAGAATATAGCGGGGGGGCCGATGAGCAGTTCTTC
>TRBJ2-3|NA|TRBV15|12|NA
CATSREVGTQYF
TGTGCCACCAGCAGAGAAGTCGGTACGCAGTATTTT
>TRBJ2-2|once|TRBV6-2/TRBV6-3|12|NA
CASSYTVGELFF
TGTGCCAGCAGTTACACGGTCGGGGAGCTGTTTTTT